This TCR beta chain stems from a study of early T cells in non-severe SARS-CoV-2 infection. Regarding the study as a whole: Matching results from VDJdb favored anti-spike CD8 responses, leaving private and CD4 specificities undetected.

The library protocol tagged individual cDNA molecules with unique molecular identifiers. TCRdb recomputed calls from the 5' RACE reads with MiXCR, one row per CDR3 protein. The top ten hold around 15% of the sample, which has approximately 70,000 distinct CDR3 sequences, around 10% seen once. This clonotype was counted a few times. Its antigen is not known. This specimen consisted of whole blood, obtained at baseline. The sequence derives from an adult who was a healthcare worker with PCR-confirmed SARS-CoV-2 infection or an uninfected control (not recorded which). The donor label of this sample is uncertain.

CDR3 region: CASSVELWANVLTF. As DNA, the CDR3 is TGTGCCAGCAGCGTGGAGCTCTGGGCCAACGTCCTGACTTTC. This sequence joins TRBV9 and TRBJ2-6; no clear D. Germline CDR1 and CDR2: SGDLS and YYNGEE. Trimming removed 2 bases at V and 5 bases at J, with 8 bases between. The CDR3 is 14 residues long.